This TCR beta chain derives from a study of PD-L1 blockade in urothelial cancer. The overall study: Patients had been given 0 to 3 earlier chemotherapy regimens. Study conclusions and caveats: Lower pretreatment blood TCR clonality, under the median, predicted better survival, researchers reported.

Metastatic or locally advanced urothelial carcinoma was present in the patients. Notes on this clone: Its specificity is unknown.

Produced via immunoSEQ multiplex PCR; TCRdb's table is partial and in-frame only. The data contain roughly 43,000 clones, more than 65% of them singletons. Germline CDR1 reads SEHNR; CDR2 reads FQNEAQ (reference sequence). This CDR3 has 13 amino acids. V was shortened by 3 bases and J by 5 bases, with 11 bases between the two germline ends. V and J are TRBV7-9 and TRBJ2-7, with TRBD1 as a possible D gene (5 bases). The sequence derives from a man between 65 and 85 years old with urothelial cancer. The sample consisted of PBMCs, taken around atezolizumab (anti-PD-L1) treatment. Here the CDR3 reads CASSLTERDEQYF. The CDR3 region has the DNA TGTGCCAGCAGCTTGACAGAACGCGACGAGCAGTACTTC. Supplemented by reference TRBV7-9 and TRBJ2-7, the full variable domain reads DTGVSQNPRHKITKRGQNVTFRCDPISEHNRLYWYRQTLGQGPEFLTYFQNEAQLEKSRLLSDRFSAERPKGSFSTLEIQRTEQGDSAMYLCASSLTERDEQYFGPGTRLTVT.